This TCR beta chain originates from a study of T cell clonality in common variable immunodeficiency. Broader study findings: Fewer deletions and N-nucleotide insertions were reportedly seen in common variable immunodeficiency TCR beta sequences.

The table came from immunoSEQ multiplex PCR; TCRdb's copy has only in-frame clones and leaves some out. This sample comprises about 14,000 clones, none seen once only. Germline-derived CDR1 and CDR2 are SGHRS and YFSETQ. V was trimmed by 0 bases and J by 4 bases, leaving 11 bases between them. The CDR3 is 14 amino acids. Turning to this clone: The antigen is not known. The read terminates 3 residues before the CDR3 end, so the remaining end is supplied by the germline J gene.

The TCR originated in a human donor with common variable immunodeficiency. The chain links TRBV5-1 to TRBJ2-7; D call uncertain. Specimen: peripheral blood mononuclear cells. The CDR3 is CASSLAETPYEQYF. The covered CDR3 bases are TGCGCCAGCAGCTTGGCGGAGACACCGTACGAG.